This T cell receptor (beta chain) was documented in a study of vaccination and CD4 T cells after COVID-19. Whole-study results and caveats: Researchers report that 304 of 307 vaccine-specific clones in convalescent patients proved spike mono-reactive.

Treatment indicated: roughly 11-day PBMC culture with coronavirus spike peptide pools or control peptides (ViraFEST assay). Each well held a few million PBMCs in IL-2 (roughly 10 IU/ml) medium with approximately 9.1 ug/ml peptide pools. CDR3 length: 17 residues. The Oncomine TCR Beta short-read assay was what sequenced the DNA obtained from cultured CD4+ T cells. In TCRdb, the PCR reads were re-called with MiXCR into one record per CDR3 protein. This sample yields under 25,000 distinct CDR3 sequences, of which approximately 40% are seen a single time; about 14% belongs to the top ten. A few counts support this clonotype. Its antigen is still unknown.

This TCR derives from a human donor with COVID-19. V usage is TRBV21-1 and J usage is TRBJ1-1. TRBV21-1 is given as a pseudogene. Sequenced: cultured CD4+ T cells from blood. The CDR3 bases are TGTGCCAGCAGCAAAGTAAGGCCAGCCTCTAATAACACTGAAGCTTTCTTT. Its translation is CASSKVRPASNNTEAFF.